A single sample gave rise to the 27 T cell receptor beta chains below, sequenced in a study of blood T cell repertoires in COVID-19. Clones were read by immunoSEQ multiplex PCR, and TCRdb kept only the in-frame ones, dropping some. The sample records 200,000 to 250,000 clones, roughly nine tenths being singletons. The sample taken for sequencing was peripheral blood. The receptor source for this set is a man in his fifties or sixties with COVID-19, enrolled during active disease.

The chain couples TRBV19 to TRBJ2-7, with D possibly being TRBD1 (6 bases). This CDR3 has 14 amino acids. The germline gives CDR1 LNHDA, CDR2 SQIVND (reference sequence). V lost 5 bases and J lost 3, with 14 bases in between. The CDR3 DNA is TGTGCCAGTAGTCGTTCGGACAGTTTCTACGAGCAGTACTTC. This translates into CASSRSDSFYEQYF.

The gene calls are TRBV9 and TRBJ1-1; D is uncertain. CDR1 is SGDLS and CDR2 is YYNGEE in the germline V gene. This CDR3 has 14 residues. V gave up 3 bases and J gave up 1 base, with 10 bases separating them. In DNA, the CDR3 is TGTGCCAGCAGCGCAACCGGGAGGAACACTGAAGCTTTCTTT. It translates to CASSATGRNTEAFF.

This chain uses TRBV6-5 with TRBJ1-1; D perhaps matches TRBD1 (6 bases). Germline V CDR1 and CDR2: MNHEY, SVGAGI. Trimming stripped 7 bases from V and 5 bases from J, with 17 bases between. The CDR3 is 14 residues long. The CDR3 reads CASTPPGGNTEAFF. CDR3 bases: TGTGCCAGCACCCCCCCGGGGGGCAATACTGAAGCTTTCTTT.

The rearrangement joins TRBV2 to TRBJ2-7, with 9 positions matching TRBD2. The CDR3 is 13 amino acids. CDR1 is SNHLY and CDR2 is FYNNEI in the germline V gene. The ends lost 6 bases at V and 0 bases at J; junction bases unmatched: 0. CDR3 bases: TGTGCCAGCAGGACTAGCGGCTCCTACGAGCAGTACTTC. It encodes CASRTSGSYEQYF. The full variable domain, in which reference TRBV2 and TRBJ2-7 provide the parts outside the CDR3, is EPEVTQTPSHQVTQMGQEVILRCVPISNHLYFYWYRQILGQKVEFLVSFYNNEISEKSEIFDDQFSVERPDGSNFTLKIRSTKLEDSAMYFCASRTSGSYEQYFGPGTRLTVT.

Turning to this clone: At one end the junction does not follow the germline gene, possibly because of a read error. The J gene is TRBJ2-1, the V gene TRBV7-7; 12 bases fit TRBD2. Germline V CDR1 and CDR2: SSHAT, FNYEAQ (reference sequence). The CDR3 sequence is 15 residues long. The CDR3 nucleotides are TGTGCTAGCAGCGCCCTAGCGGGGGGGCCGAATGAGCAGTTCTTC. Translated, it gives CASSALAGGPNEQFF.

CDR3 in amino acids: CASSSPGMNTEAFF. As DNA, the CDR3 is TGCGCCAGCAGCTCCCCGGGGATGAACACTGAAGCTTTCTTT. This chain links TRBV5-1 with TRBJ1-1; D gene uncertain. V dropped 3 bases and J dropped 0 bases, with 9 bases sitting between them. Germline CDR1 and CDR2: SGHRS and YFSETQ. The CDR3 loop spans 14 amino acids.

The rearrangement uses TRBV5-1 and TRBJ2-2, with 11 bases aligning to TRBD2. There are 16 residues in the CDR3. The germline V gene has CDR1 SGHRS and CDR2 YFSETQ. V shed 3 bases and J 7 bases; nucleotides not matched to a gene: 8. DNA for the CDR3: TGCGCCAGCAGCTCGGCCGGACTAGCGGGCGTCGGGGAGCTGTTTTTT. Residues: CASSSAGLAGVGELFF.

CDR3 bases: TGCGCCAGCAGCGGGAGTAACTATGGCTACACCTTC. This translates into CASSGSNYGYTF. The chain carries TRBV4-3 and TRBJ1-2; D ambiguous. CDR1 LGHNA and CDR2 YSLEER come from the germline V gene. CDR3 length equals 12 residues. Trimming left V 5 bases short and J 1 base short, with 5 bases between.

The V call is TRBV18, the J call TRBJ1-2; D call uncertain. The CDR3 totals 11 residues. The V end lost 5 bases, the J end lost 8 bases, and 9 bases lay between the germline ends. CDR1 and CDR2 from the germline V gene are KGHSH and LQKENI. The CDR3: CASSGQGGYTF. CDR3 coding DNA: TGTGCCAGCTCAGGGCAAGGAGGCTACACCTTC.

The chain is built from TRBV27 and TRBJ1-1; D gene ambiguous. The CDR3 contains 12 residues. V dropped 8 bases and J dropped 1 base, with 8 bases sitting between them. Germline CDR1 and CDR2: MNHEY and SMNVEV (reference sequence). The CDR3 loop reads CASSEGNTEAFF. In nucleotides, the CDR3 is TGTGCCAGCTCGGAGGGGAACACTGAAGCTTTCTTT.

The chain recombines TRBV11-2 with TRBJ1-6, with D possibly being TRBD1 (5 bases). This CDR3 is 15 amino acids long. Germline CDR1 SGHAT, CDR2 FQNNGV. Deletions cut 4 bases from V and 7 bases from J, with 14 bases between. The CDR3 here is CASSSPGGVNSPLHF. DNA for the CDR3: TGTGCCAGCAGCTCTCCCGGGGGGGTCAATTCACCCCTCCACTTT.

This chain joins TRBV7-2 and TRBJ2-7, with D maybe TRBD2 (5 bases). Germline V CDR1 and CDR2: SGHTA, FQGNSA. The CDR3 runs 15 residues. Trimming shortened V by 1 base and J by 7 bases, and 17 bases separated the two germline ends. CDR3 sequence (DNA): TGTGCCAGCAGCTTAGAAGGCCAGGTGCCGGGGGAGCAGTACTTC. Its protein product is CASSLEGQVPGEQYF.

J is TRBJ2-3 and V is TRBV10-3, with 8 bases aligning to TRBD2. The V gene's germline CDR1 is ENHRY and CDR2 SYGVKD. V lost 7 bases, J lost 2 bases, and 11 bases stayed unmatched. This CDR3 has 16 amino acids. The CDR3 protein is CAITPGGGGNTDTQYF. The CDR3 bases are TGTGCCATCACCCCGGGGGGGGGAGGAAACACAGATACGCAGTATTTT.

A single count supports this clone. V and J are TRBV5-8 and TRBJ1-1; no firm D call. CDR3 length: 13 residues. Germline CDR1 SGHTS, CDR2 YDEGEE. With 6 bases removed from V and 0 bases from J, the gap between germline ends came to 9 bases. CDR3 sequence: CASTLGLNTEAFF. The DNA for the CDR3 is TGTGCCAGCACCCTGGGCCTGAACACTGAAGCTTTCTTT.

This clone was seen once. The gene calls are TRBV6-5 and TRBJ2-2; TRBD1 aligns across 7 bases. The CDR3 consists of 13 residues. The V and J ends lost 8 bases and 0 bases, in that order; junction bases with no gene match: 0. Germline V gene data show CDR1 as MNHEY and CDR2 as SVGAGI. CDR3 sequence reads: CASGQANTGELFF. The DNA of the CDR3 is TGTGCCAGCGGACAGGCGAACACCGGGGAGCTGTTTTTT.

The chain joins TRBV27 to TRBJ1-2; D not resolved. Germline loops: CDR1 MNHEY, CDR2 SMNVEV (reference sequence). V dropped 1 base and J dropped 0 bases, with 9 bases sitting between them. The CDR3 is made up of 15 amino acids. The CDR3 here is CASSLFAGANYGYTF. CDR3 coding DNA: TGTGCCAGCAGTTTATTTGCAGGTGCTAACTATGGCTACACCTTC.

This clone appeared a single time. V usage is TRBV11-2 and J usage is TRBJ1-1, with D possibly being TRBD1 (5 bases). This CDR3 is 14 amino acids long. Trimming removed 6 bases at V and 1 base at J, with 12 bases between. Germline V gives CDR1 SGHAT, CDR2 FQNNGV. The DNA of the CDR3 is TGTGCCAGCAGAGTGGCAGGGCAGAACACTGAAGCTTTCTTT. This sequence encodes CASRVAGQNTEAFF.

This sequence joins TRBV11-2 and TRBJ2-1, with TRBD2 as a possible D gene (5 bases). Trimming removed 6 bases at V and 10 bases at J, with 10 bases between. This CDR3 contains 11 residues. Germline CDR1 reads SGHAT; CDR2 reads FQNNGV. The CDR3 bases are TGTGCCAGCAGATCTAGCTTCGAGCAGTTCTTC. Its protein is CASRSSFEQFF.

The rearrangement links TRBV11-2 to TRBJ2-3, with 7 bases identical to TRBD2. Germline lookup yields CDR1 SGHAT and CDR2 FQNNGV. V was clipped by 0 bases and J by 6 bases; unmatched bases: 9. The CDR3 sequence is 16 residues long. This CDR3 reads CASSLEAGVMADTQYF. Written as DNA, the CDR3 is TGTGCCAGCAGCTTAGAGGCGGGAGTTATGGCTGATACGCAGTATTTT.

DNA for the CDR3: TGTGCCAGCTCACGAACAGGTACTTATAGCAATCAGCCCCAGCATTTT. This codes for CASSRTGTYSNQPQHF. The rearrangement links TRBV18 to TRBJ1-5; a possible D gene is TRBD1 (5 bases). Per the germline V gene, CDR1 is KGHSH and CDR2 is LQKENI. The CDR3 contains 16 residues. Trimming removed 4 bases from V and 0 bases from J, with 13 bases in between. Full variable domain (remainder filled in from reference TRBV18 and TRBJ1-5): NAGVMQNPRHLVRRRGQEARLRCSPMKGHSHVYWYRQLPEEGLKFMVYLQKENIIDESGMPKERFSAEFPKEGPSILRIQQVVRGDSAAYFCASSRTGTYSNQPQHFGDGTRLSIL.

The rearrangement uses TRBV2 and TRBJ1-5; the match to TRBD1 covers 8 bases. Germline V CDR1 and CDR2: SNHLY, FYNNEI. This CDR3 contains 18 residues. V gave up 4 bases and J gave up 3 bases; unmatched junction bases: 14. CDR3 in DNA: TGTGCCAGCAGTGGGGGGGCTCACGGGACAGGCAACAATCAGCCCCAGCATTTT. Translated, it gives CASSGGAHGTGNNQPQHF.

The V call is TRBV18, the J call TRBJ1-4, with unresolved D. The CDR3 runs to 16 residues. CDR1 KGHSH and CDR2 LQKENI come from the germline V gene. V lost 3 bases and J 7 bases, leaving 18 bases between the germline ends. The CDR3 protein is CASSPLRTLGGEKLFF. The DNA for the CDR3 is TGTGCCAGCTCACCCCTAAGGACGTTGGGAGGTGAAAAACTGTTTTTT.

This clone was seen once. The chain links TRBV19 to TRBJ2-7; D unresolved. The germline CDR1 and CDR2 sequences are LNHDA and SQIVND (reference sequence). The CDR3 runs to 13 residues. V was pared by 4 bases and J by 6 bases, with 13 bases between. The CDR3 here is CASSTEIRGEQYF. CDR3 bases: TGTGCCAGTAGTACTGAAATTAGAGGCGAGCAGTACTTC.

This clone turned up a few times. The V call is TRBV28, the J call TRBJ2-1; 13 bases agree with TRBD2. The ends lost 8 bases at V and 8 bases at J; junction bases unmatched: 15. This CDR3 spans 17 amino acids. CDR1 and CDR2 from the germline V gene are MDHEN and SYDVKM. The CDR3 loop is CASGPPGLAGPSDEQFF. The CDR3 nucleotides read TGTGCCAGCGGACCACCGGGACTAGCGGGGCCGAGCGATGAGCAGTTCTTC.

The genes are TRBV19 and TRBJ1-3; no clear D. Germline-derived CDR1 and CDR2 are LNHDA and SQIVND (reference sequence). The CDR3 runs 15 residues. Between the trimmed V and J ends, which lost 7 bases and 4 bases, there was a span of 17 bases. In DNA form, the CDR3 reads TGTGCCAGTACCCGAGGGAAGGACTCGGGAAACACCATATATTTT. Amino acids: CASTRGKDSGNTIYF.

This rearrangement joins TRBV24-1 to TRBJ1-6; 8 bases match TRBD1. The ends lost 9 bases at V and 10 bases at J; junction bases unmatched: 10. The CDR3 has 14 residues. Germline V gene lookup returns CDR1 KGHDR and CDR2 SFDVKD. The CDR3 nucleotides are TGTGCCACCTGTATCCCAGGGGGCGAGTCACCCCTCCACTTT. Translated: CATCIPGGESPLHF.

DNA for the CDR3: TGTGCCAGCTCCTACAAAGGGGTTCTTGATGCCCTTCAGATCGGAAACACCATATATTTT. Translation: CASSYKGVLDALQIGNTIYF. V usage is TRBV18 and J usage is TRBJ1-3, with D perhaps matching TRBD1 (5 bases). The CDR3 totals 20 residues. The V and J ends lost 6 bases and 4 bases respectively, with 31 bases between them. The germline CDR1 and CDR2 sequences are KGHSH and LQKENI.